This T cell receptor (beta chain) was sequenced for a study of CD8 T cells in ankylosing spondylitis. General study findings and limits: Roughly 8 highly homologous variants made up a TCR beta motif that seemed to typify ankylosing spondylitis blood. The study looked at matched synovial fluid samples from ankylosing spondylitis patients. Disease-linked clones were reported to be significantly enriched there. Prior literature has documented some motif variants in synovial fluid and blood from reactive arthritis.

The table lists this clonotype with a few counts. Its cognate antigen is unknown. The V gene's germline CDR1 is SGHRS and CDR2 YFSETQ. Trimming cost V 4 bases and J 1 base, with 16 bases left between them. The CDR3 runs to 16 residues. Library preparation for TCR beta used quantitative 5'-RACE with molecular barcodes. TCRdb passed the 5' RACE reads through MiXCR, listing each CDR3 protein once. The table lists hundreds of thousands of distinct CDR3 sequences, about 24% of them singletons. This TCR came from a male donor with ankylosing spondylitis. The rearrangement joins TRBV5-1 to TRBJ2-3; D possibly corresponds to TRBD2 (5 bases). Sequences were obtained from blood, either unsorted or a sorted T cell fraction (not recorded which). The CDR3 loop reads CASSAGERPGTDTQYF. The DNA for the CDR3 is TGCGCCAGCAGCGCTGGGGAGAGGCCCGGCACAGATACGCAGTATTTT.